Listed here are 10 T cell receptor beta chains from one sample, sequenced in a study of PD-1 blockade in classical Hodgkin lymphoma. The data were produced by immunoSEQ multiplex PCR, yet TCRdb's version contains in-frame clones alone and is incomplete. Among 72,000 or so clones listed, just over 90% were seen once. Brentuximab vedotin exposure varied among the patients, all of whom had relapsed after autologous stem cell transplantation. Sequencing used peripheral blood mononuclear cells (PBMCs), obtained at baseline. The receptors shown here come from a human donor with classical Hodgkin lymphoma.

The table lists this clone with a count of one. The chain employs TRBV7-3 and TRBJ2-1; 8 bases align to TRBD1. V dropped 2 bases and J dropped 2; count of bases not matched to a gene: 8. The CDR3 has 17 residues. Germline-derived CDR1 and CDR2 are SGHTA and FQGTGA. CDR3 coding DNA: TGTGCCAGCAGCTTAGCCCCCCCAGGGGGCGCCTACAATGAGCAGTTCTTC. Protein product: CASSLAPPGGAYNEQFF. Combining the CDR3 with reference TRBV7-3 and TRBJ2-1 gives the whole variable domain GAGVSQTPSNKVTEKGKYVELRCDPISGHTALYWYRQSLGQGPEFLIYFQGTGAADDSGLPNDRFFAVRPEGSVSTLKIQRTERGDSAVYLCASSLAPPGGAYNEQFFGPGTRLTVL.

The rearrangement uses TRBV27 and TRBJ2-2, with 9 bases aligning to TRBD2. This CDR3 is built from 15 residues. V lost 6 bases, J lost 6 bases, and 8 bases stayed unmatched. Per germline, CDR1 MNHEY and CDR2 SMNVEV (reference sequence). CDR3 bases: TGTGCCAGCAGCAATATAGCGGGAGTTTCCGGGGAGCTGTTTTTT. Protein product: CASSNIAGVSGELFF.

The J gene is TRBJ2-7, the V gene TRBV27; D gene ambiguous. V lost 5 bases and J 3 bases, leaving 11 bases between the germline ends. The CDR3 runs 13 residues. The germline V gene encodes CDR1 MNHEY and CDR2 SMNVEV (reference sequence). The CDR3 DNA reads as TGTGCCAGCAGTCCCGGGTCCAGCTACGAGCAGTACTTC. Protein: CASSPGSSYEQYF.

The chain uses TRBV5-4 and TRBJ1-3; D is possibly TRBD1 (5 bases). The CDR3 has 15 amino acids. With 7 bases removed from V and 14 bases from J, the gap between germline ends came to 28 bases. The germline gives CDR1 SGHNT, CDR2 YYREEE (reference sequence). In DNA, the CDR3 is TGTGCCAGCCCCCTGGAGAGACCGCTACCTAAACAGGTATATTTT. It is translated as CASPLERPLPKQVYF.

The chain links TRBV7-2 to TRBJ2-5; D call uncertain. Germline lookup yields CDR1 SGHTA and CDR2 FQGNSA. This CDR3 spans 13 amino acids. Trimming removed 4 bases from V and 4 bases from J, with 10 bases in between. The DNA for the CDR3 is TGTGCCAGCAGCTCTTACTCGGGAGAGACCCAGTACTTC. Amino acids: CASSSYSGETQYF.

V usage is TRBV11-2 and J usage is TRBJ2-2; 10 bases are a match to TRBD1. Germline CDR1 reads SGHAT; CDR2 reads FQNNGV. The trim removed 7 bases at V and 3 bases at J, leaving 14 bases unmatched. The CDR3 covers 18 residues. The CDR3 bases are TGTGCCAGCACCATCCCCCGACCGGGACAGGGGTACACCGGGGAGCTGTTTTTT. Its protein is CASTIPRPGQGYTGELFF.

The chain carries TRBV9 and TRBJ2-2; D unclear. Looked up from germline, CDR1 is SGDLS and CDR2 is YYNGEE. This CDR3 comprises 15 residues. V gave up 2 bases and J gave up 7 bases, with 15 bases separating them. CDR3 sequence reads: CASSVGPLKRGELFF. CDR3 in DNA: TGTGCCAGCAGCGTGGGCCCCTTAAAGCGCGGGGAGCTGTTTTTT.

The V and J genes are TRBV10-3 and TRBJ1-1, with D hard to call. CDR3 length: 13 amino acids. Germline V gene sequence: CDR1 ENHRY, CDR2 SYGVKD. Trimming took 10 bases from V and 0 from J, leaving 12 bases between them. The CDR3 reads CASEQLLNTEAFF. The CDR3 bases are TGTGCCAGTGAACAGTTACTGAACACTGAAGCTTTCTTT.

This chain connects TRBV11-3 to TRBJ2-5, with 9 nucleotides matching TRBD2. This CDR3 spans 15 amino acids. The V and J ends lost 6 bases and 5 bases, in that order; junction bases with no gene match: 10. Germline V lookup: CDR1 SGHNT, CDR2 YENEEA. This chain's CDR3 is CASSPNAGGSETQYF. In DNA, the CDR3 is TGTGCCAGCAGTCCGAACGCGGGAGGGTCGGAGACCCAGTACTTC.

The gene calls are TRBV7-2 and TRBJ2-1; no clear D. CDR3 length: 13 amino acids. Germline V lookup: CDR1 SGHTA, CDR2 FQGNSA. V was cut by 1 base and J by 6 bases, with 7 bases left in between. Here the CDR3 DNA reads TGTGCCAGCAGCTTAGAGTTCTTCAATGAGCAGTTCTTC. Its translation is CASSLEFFNEQFF.